The 4 T cell receptor beta chains listed next were all sequenced from one sample in a study of CD8+ T cells in alopecia areata. Extracted RNA was reverse transcribed, and the resulting cDNA served as sequencing template. Clones were sequenced by immunoSEQ multiplex PCR, and TCRdb holds only the in-frame ones, with some missing. The sample has 200,000 to 250,000 clones, around 66% seen once. Treatment noted: oral pan-JAK inhibitor, 5-10 mg twice daily. This sample comprised CD4+ T cells sorted from blood, obtained at week 4, from a patient treated with tofacitinib. The receptor source for this set is a human donor with alopecia areata.

V gene TRBV7-8 combines with J gene TRBJ2-7, with D hard to call. V lost 1 base and J 0 bases, leaving 7 bases between the germline ends. The CDR3 runs to 14 residues. Germline-derived CDR1 and CDR2 are SGHVS and FQNEAQ. CDR3 nucleotides: TGTGCCAGCAGCTTAGGGGTTAGCTCCTACGAGCAGTACTTC. Translation gives CASSLGVSSYEQYF.

This rearrangement joins TRBV19 to TRBJ2-2, with 9 bases aligning to TRBD2. The germline V gene encodes CDR1 LNHDA and CDR2 SQIVND (reference sequence). The CDR3 length is 11 residues. J was trimmed by 14 bases and V by 10 bases; bases with no gene match: 8. Here the CDR3 DNA reads TGTGCCACCGCGGGGGGGCCGAGTCTGTTTTTT. Its protein is CATAGGPSLFF.

This chain uses TRBV6-1 with TRBJ1-4, with D possibly being TRBD1 (5 bases). Germline assignment: CDR1 MNHNS and CDR2 SASEGT. CDR3 length equals 15 residues. Trimming took off 2 bases at V and 7 bases at J, with 14 bases between the two ends. The DNA for the CDR3 is TGTGCCAGCAGTGAAATGGGGCAGGGCGGTGAAAAACTGTTTTTT. It is translated as CASSEMGQGGEKLFF.

The chain carries TRBV2 and TRBJ1-6; D gene ambiguous. In germline, CDR1 is SNHLY, CDR2 FYNNEI. Deletions cut 5 bases from V and 2 bases from J, with 13 bases between. This CDR3 is built from 16 residues. CDR3 sequence reads: CASSLSSGAYNSPLHF. DNA of the CDR3: TGTGCCAGCAGTCTGTCGTCTGGCGCCTATAATTCACCCCTCCACTTT.